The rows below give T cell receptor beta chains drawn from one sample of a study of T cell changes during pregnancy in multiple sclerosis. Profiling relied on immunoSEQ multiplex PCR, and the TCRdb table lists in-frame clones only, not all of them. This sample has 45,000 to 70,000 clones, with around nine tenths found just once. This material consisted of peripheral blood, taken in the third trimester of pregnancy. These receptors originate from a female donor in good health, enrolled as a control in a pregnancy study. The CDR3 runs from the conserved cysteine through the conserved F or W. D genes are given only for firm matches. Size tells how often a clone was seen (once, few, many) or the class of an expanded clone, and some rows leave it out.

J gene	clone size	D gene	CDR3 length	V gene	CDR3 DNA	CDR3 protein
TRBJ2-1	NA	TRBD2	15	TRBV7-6	TGTGCCAGCAGCTTAGTAGCTAGCGGGGGGGTTGAGCAGTTCTTC	CASSLVASGGVEQFF
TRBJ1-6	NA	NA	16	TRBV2	TGTGCCAGCAGTGTCCGCGGAGGGAGGGATAATTCACCCCTCCACTTT	CASSVRGGRDNSPLHF
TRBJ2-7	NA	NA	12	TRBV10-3	TGTGCCATCAAGGGGGACTCCTACGAGCAGTACTTC	CAIKGDSYEQYF
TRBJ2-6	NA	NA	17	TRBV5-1	TGCGCCAGCAGCTTGGGGGCCAGGAAGTTAGGGGCCAACGTCCTGACTTTC	CASSLGARKLGANVLTF
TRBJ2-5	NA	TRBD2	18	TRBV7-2	TGTGCCAGCAGCCCTGGGGGGGTTAGGACTAGCTACCAAGAGACCCAGTACTTC	CASSPGGVRTSYQETQYF
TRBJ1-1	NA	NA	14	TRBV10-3	TGTGCCATCAGTGATATCACAGGGAACACTGAAGCTTTCTTT	CAISDITGNTEAFF
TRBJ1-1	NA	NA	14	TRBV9	TGTGCCAGCAGCCCCCGGACAGCATACACTGAAGCTTTCTTT	CASSPRTAYTEAFF
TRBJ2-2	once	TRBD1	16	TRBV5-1	TGCGCCAGCAGCACCTACCGTGGGACAGGGGCCGGGGAGCTGTTTTTT	CASSTYRGTGAGELFF
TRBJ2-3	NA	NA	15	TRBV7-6	TGTGCCAGCAGCTTAGAGGCCAGGGAATTAGATACGCAGTATTTT	CASSLEARELDTQYF
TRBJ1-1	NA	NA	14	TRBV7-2	TGTGCCAGCAGCTTAGGGCAGACTTCCACTGAAGCTTTCTTT	CASSLGQTSTEAFF
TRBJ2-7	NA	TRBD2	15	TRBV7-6	TGTGCCAGCAGCTTAGGGCCTAGCGGACATTACGAGCAGTACTTC	CASSLGPSGHYEQYF
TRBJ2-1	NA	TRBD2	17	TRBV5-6	TGTGCCAGCAGCTTGCGGCTAGCGGGAGGGCCGAACAATGAGCAGTTCTTC	CASSLRLAGGPNNEQFF
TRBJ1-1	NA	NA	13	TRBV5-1	TGCGCCAGCAGCTTGGGAGGGGGCACTGAAGCTTTCTTT	CASSLGGGTEAFF
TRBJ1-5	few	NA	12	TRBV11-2	TGTGCCAGCAGCCGCCCAGATCAGCCCCAGCATTTT	CASSRPDQPQHF
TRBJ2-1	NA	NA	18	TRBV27	TGTGCCAGCAGCAAGAGGGCTCCCGGGCTCTCTAGGTGGAATGAGCAGTTCTTC	CASSKRAPGLSRWNEQFF
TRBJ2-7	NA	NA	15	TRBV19	TGTGCCAGTAGTATAAACTTCGGACGGGACTACGAGCAGTACTTC	CASSINFGRDYEQYF
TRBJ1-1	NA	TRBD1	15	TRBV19	TGTGCCAGTAGTACTCTGACAGGGAGGAACACTGAAGCTTTCTTT	CASSTLTGRNTEAFF
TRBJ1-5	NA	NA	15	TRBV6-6	TGTGCCAGCAGTTACTCAGGGGGTAGCAATCAGCCCCAGCATTTT	CASSYSGGSNQPQHF
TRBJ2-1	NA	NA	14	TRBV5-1	TGCGCCAGCAGCCCCGAGGGGACTCAGAATGAGCAGTTCTTC	CASSPEGTQNEQFF
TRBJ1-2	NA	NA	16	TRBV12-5	TGTGCTAGTGGGTCTATAGGAGGGGATACTAACTATGGCTACACCTTC	CASGSIGGDTNYGYTF
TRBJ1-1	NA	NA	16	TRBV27	TGTGCCAGCAGTTGGCTTAAGACAGCGTTGATCACTGAAGCTTTCTTT	CASSWLKTALITEAFF
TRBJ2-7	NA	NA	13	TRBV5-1	TGCGCCAGCAGCTTGGTGTGGGCAAGCGAGCAGTACTTC	CASSLVWASEQYF
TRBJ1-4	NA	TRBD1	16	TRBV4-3	TGCGCCAGCAGCCAAACGATGGGACAGGGCGATGAAAAACTGTTTTTT	CASSQTMGQGDEKLFF
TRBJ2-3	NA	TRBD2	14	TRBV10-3	TGTGCCATCAGTGAATTAGCGGGGGCCAATACGCAGTATTTT	CAISELAGANTQYF
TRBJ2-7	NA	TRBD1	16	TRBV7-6	TGTGCCAGCAGCTACCCTAAAGGGACAGGGGGCAACGAGCAGTACTTC	CASSYPKGTGGNEQYF
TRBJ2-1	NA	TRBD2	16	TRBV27	TGTGCCAGCAGTACTCACTCACTAGCGGGGGCGAATGAGCAGTTCTTC	CASSTHSLAGANEQFF
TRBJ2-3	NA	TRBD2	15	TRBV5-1	TGCGCCAGCAGCGGGACTAGCGGGAGGCCAGATACGCAGTATTTT	CASSGTSGRPDTQYF
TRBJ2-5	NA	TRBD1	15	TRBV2	TGTGCCAGCCTCGGACAGGGCCGGCGCCGAGAGACCCAGTACTTC	CASLGQGRRRETQYF
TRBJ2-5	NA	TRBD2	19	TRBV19	TGTGCCAGTAGTATAGGCGCCAGCGGGACGCTTTACCGGCAAGAGACCCAGTACTTC	CASSIGASGTLYRQETQYF
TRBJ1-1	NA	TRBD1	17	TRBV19	TGTGCCAGTAGTATTACAGGGGGCGGTGGGATGAACACTGAAGCTTTCTTT	CASSITGGGGMNTEAFF
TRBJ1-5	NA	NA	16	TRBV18	TGTGCCAGCTCACCACCGGGGGGAAATAGCAATCAGCCCCAGCATTTT	CASSPPGGNSNQPQHF
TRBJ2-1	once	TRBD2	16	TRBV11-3	TGTGCCAGCAGCTCCTTATCGGGACTAGCGGGAACTGAGCAGTTCTTC	CASSSLSGLAGTEQFF
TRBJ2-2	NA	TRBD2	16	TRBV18	TGTGCCAGCTCACCACCGCTAGCGGGAAAAACCGGGGAGCTGTTTTTT	CASSPPLAGKTGELFF
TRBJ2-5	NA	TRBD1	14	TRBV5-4	TGTGCCAGCAGCCCGGATAGACAGGGGGAGACCCAGTACTTC	CASSPDRQGETQYF
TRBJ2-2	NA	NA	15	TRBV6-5	TGTGCCAGCAGTTATGGGACTTATTCCACCGGGGAGCTGTTTTTT	CASSYGTYSTGELFF
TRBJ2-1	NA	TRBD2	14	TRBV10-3	TGTGCCATCAGCAGCGGGAGGGCCTCACATGAGCAGTTCTTC	CAISSGRASHEQFF
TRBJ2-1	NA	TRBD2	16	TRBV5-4	TGTGCCAGCAGCCTGACTAGCGGAATCTCCTACAATGAGCAGTTCTTC	CASSLTSGISYNEQFF
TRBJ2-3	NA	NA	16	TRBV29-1	TGCAGCGTTGGGGGATCGGGGTATGATAGCACAGATACGCAGTATTTT	CSVGGSGYDSTDTQYF
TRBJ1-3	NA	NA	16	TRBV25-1	TGTGCCAGCAGTGAAATCCGGGGTAGTTCTGGAAACACCATATATTTT	CASSEIRGSSGNTIYF
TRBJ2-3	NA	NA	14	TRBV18	TGTGCCAGCTCACCAACAAGCGAGGGCGATACGCAGTATTTT	CASSPTSEGDTQYF
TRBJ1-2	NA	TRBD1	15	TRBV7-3	TGTGCCAGCAGCTTAAGCGGGACAGGGGGCGACGGCTACACCTTC	CASSLSGTGGDGYTF
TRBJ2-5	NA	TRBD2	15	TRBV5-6	TGTGCCAGCAGCTTAAAGGCTAGCGGGAGGGAGACCCAGTACTTC	CASSLKASGRETQYF
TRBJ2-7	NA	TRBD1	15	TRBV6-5	TGTGCCAGCAGTTACGGGACAGGACACTCCTACGAGCAGTACTTC	CASSYGTGHSYEQYF
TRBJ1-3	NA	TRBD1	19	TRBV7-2	TGTGCCAGCAGCTTAGATGACCCGGGACAGGGGGTGGAAGGAAACACCATATATTTT	CASSLDDPGQGVEGNTIYF
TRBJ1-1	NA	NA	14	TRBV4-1	TGCGCCAGCAGCCTTAAAGCCGGTCCCGCCGGGGCTTTCTTT	CASSLKAGPAGAFF
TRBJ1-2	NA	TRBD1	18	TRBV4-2	TGTGCCAGCAGCCTGGCGCGCGAACAGGGGACCGCTAACTATGGCTACACCTTC	CASSLAREQGTANYGYTF
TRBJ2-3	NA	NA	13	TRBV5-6	TGTGCCAGCCTACTCCACCCCGGGGATACGCAGTATTTT	CASLLHPGDTQYF
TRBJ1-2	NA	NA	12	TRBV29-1	TGCAGCGTTGACAGGGAAGGGGCAGGCTACACCTTC	CSVDREGAGYTF
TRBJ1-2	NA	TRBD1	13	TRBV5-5	TGTGCCAGCAGCTTAACAGGGGACTATGGCTACACCTTC	CASSLTGDYGYTF
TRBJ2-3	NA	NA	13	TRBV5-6	TGTGCCAGCAGCGGGACTAGCACAGATACGCAGTATTTT	CASSGTSTDTQYF
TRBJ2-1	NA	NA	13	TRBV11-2	TGTGCCAGCAGCTTAGGTCTTTACAATGAGCAGTTCTTC	CASSLGLYNEQFF
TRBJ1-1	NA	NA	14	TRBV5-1	TGCGCCAGCAGCCCCGCAGGGTTGAACACTGAAGCTTTCTTT	CASSPAGLNTEAFF
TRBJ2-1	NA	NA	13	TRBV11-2	TGTGCCAGCAGCTTAGGACAGGCCTATGAGCAGTTCTTC	CASSLGQAYEQFF